A single sample is the source of the 19 T cell receptor beta chains below, sequenced in a study of blood T cells in healthy people across ages. The authors ran a second PCR of about 6 to 11 cycles using a sample-barcoded 5' primer and a J-beta primer mix. TCRdb re-derived calls from the 5' RACE reads in MiXCR, one entry per CDR3 protein. The sample contains about 720,000 distinct CDR3 sequences, about 20% of which appear only once. Material for sequencing was blood. All receptors come from a man in his sixties or seventies in good health.

In DNA form, the CDR3 reads TGTGCCAGCAGCCTGACAGGGGGCCTTACCTCTGGGGCCAACGTCCTGACTTTC. As protein: CASSLTGGLTSGANVLTF. The rearrangement joins TRBV11-1 to TRBJ2-6; 10 nucleotides agree with TRBD1. Germline trimming cut 5 bases from V and 0 bases from J; bases unmatched to any gene: 7. Germline CDR1 and CDR2: SGHAT and FQDESV (reference sequence). The CDR3 runs 18 residues.

This clonotype has more than one count but fewer than ten. Its ends do not fully match the called genes, so a read error is possible. This rearrangement joins TRBV12-3 or TRBV12-4 to TRBJ2-3; TRBD2 aligns across 7 bases. This CDR3 is built from 14 residues. The CDR3 sequence is CASSWDYSTDMQYF. For the CDR3, the DNA is TGTGCCAGCAGTTGGGACTATAGCACAGATATGCAGTATTTT.

This sequence joins TRBV12-3 or TRBV12-4 and TRBJ1-6; D is unclear. Trimming cost V 7 bases and J 7 bases, with 14 bases left between them. The CDR3 covers 14 residues. The DNA of the CDR3 is TGTGCCAGCACCGATCTCCCGGCCAATTCACCCCTCCACTTT. Translated: CASTDLPANSPLHF.

This clonotype was counted a few times. V usage is TRBV5-1 and J usage is TRBJ2-7, with 8 positions matching TRBD2. Germline V gene data show CDR1 as SGHRS and CDR2 as YFSETQ. The CDR3 is 16 amino acids. V was clipped by 0 bases and J by 1 base; unmatched bases: 6. In DNA, the CDR3 is TGCGCCAGCAGCTTGGTAGGCGGGGGGTTTTCCTACGAGCAGTACTTC. Translating gives CASSLVGGGFSYEQYF.

This clonotype was seen only a few times. This sequence joins TRBV6-6 and TRBJ2-3; a possible D gene is TRBD2 (6 bases). Germline CDR1 reads MNHNY; CDR2 reads SVGAGI (reference sequence). The CDR3 is 13 residues long. The ends were cut back, 2 bases at V and 4 bases at J, with 7 bases in the middle. As DNA, the CDR3 is TGTGCCAGCAGTTACGGGGGGTCAGATACGCAGTATTTT. Protein: CASSYGGSDTQYF.

This clonotype came up a few times. The V call is TRBV6-1, the J call TRBJ2-7; TRBD1 matches 8 bases. CDR1 and CDR2 (germline): MNHNS, SASEGT. V shed 8 bases and J 3 bases; nucleotides not matched to a gene: 12. This CDR3 is 15 amino acids long. In DNA, the CDR3 is TGTGCCAGCTGTGGGTTTACGGGACAGGACTACGAGCAGTACTTC. Protein: CASCGFTGQDYEQYF.

In its sample, this clonotype was seen many times. V and J are TRBV5-1 and TRBJ2-3; the match to TRBD2 covers 8 bases. CDR1 SGHRS and CDR2 YFSETQ come from the germline V gene. V was pared by 3 bases and J by 5 bases, with 11 bases of the junction left unmatched. The CDR3 sequence is 16 residues long. CDR3 DNA sequence: TGCGCCAGCAGCTCTACTTTAGCGGGAAGTGGAGATACGCAGTATTTT. This sequence encodes CASSSTLAGSGDTQYF.

This clonotype has a count of ten or more. V and J are TRBV6-2 or TRBV6-3 and TRBJ2-7; D call uncertain. CDR1 and CDR2 from the germline V gene are MNHEY and SVGEGT. With 5 bases removed from V and 1 base from J, the gap between germline ends came to 3 bases. CDR3 length: 11 residues. For the CDR3, the DNA is TGTGCCAGCAGTCAATCCTACGAGCAGTACGTC. It encodes CASSQSYEQYV.

V gene TRBV2 combines with J gene TRBJ1-5; D not resolved. V was cut by 6 bases and J by 0 bases, with 12 bases left in between. The CDR3 covers 15 residues. CDR1 and CDR2 (germline): SNHLY, FYNNEI. The CDR3 DNA sequence: TGTGCCAGCAGCTTTACCGGTCATAGCAATCAGCCCCAGCATTTT. It yields the protein CASSFTGHSNQPQHF.

This clonotype was observed a handful of times. The chain couples TRBV9 to TRBJ2-5, with D maybe TRBD1 (6 bases). The CDR3 contains 15 residues. V lost 3 bases and J lost 5, with 17 bases in between. CDR1 is SGDLS and CDR2 is YYNGEE in the germline V gene. DNA for the CDR3: TGTGCCAGCAGCGCTAGGGACAACCCGGGGGAGACCCAGTACTTC. Its protein product is CASSARDNPGETQYF.

This clonotype was seen a few times. The genes are TRBV29-1 and TRBJ2-3; 9 bases align to TRBD1. The CDR3 runs to 14 residues. Germline CDR1 and CDR2: SQVTM and ANQGSEA. Trimming took 8 bases from V and 2 from J; bases not matched to a gene: 8. CDR3 in DNA: TGCAGCATCCGGGACAGGGTAGTCACAGATACGCAGTATTTT. This gives the protein CSIRDRVVTDTQYF.

The chain uses TRBV7-9 and TRBJ2-1; D is unclear. CDR1 and CDR2 (germline): SEHNR, FQNEAQ (reference sequence). Trimming left V 7 bases short and J 4 bases short, with 14 bases between. The CDR3 extends over 14 amino acids. The CDR3 DNA sequence: TGTGCCAGCACCTCGATGGAAGGGTACAATGAGCAGTTCTTC. Translating gives CASTSMEGYNEQFF.

The J gene is TRBJ2-1, the V gene TRBV20-1; the match to TRBD2 covers 8 bases. This CDR3 has 15 residues. Losses at the gene ends were 0 bases for V and 2 bases for J; bases not matched to a gene: 3. Germline loops: CDR1 DFQATT, CDR2 SNEGSKA (reference sequence). Written as DNA, the CDR3 is TGCAGTGCTAGAGATCCCGGGAGGGCCTACAATGAGCAGTTCTTC. It codes for CSARDPGRAYNEQFF.

In this sample, this clonotype turned up a few times. The gene calls are TRBV5-6 and TRBJ1-4, with D uncertain. Germline assignment: CDR1 SGHDT and CDR2 YYEEEE. Trimming took 1 base from V and 0 from J, leaving 10 bases between them. This CDR3 is 16 amino acids long. The CDR3 spells CASSLSRTATNEKLFF. CDR3 coding DNA: TGTGCCAGCAGCTTGTCCAGGACTGCAACTAATGAAAAACTGTTTTTT. The whole variable domain, remainder taken from reference TRBV5-6 and TRBJ1-4, is DAGVTQSPTHLIKTRGQQVTLRCSPKSGHDTVSWYQQALGQGPQFIFQYYEEEERQRGNFPDRFSGHQFPNYSSELNVNALLLGDSALYLCASSLSRTATNEKLFFGSGTQLSVL.

The chain carries TRBV7-3 and TRBJ2-1; 12 bases line up with TRBD2. CDR1 and CDR2 from the germline V gene are SGHTA and FQGTGA. This CDR3 region has 17 residues. With V trimmed by 2 bases and J by 6 bases, 8 bases remained unmatched. The CDR3 here is CASSLGRTSGTLNEQFF. CDR3 bases: TGTGCCAGCAGCTTAGGGAGGACTAGCGGGACTCTCAATGAGCAGTTCTTC.

J is TRBJ2-6 and V is TRBV3-1; D ambiguous. Germline V gene lookup returns CDR1 LGHDT and CDR2 YNNKEL (reference sequence). The CDR3 contains 14 residues. V was clipped by 6 bases and J by 3 bases, with 9 bases between them. CDR3 nucleotides: TGTGCCAGCAGTGTGTGGCTTGGGGCCAACGTCCTGACTTTC. This translates into CASSVWLGANVLTF.

V is TRBV20-1 and J is TRBJ1-2; the match to TRBD1 covers 7 bases. With V trimmed by 3 bases and J by 7 bases, 8 bases remained unmatched. Per the germline V gene, CDR1 is DFQATT and CDR2 is SNEGSKA (reference sequence). The CDR3 covers 13 residues. Written as DNA, the CDR3 is TGCAGTGCTAGTCTCCAGGGGGTTGGTGGCTACACCTTC. Translating it yields CSASLQGVGGYTF.

This sequence joins TRBV5-1 and TRBJ2-5; TRBD2 might be the D (6 bases). The CDR3 loop spans 14 amino acids. Germline V CDR1 and CDR2: SGHRS, YFSETQ. V was shortened by 4 bases and J by 1 base, with 11 bases between the two germline ends. This CDR3 reads CASSAGTFQETQYF. In DNA form, the CDR3 reads TGCGCCAGCAGCGCCGGGACTTTCCAAGAGACCCAGTACTTC.

This clonotype was recorded a few times. The rearrangement links TRBV7-3 to TRBJ2-1, with 7 bases that match TRBD2. CDR3 length: 14 residues. Germline CDR1 and CDR2: SGHTA and FQGTGA. The trim removed 0 bases at V and 9 bases at J, leaving 5 bases unmatched. CDR3 amino acids: CASSLTAGFIEQFF. As DNA, the CDR3 is TGTGCCAGCAGCTTAACAGCGGGATTCATTGAGCAGTTCTTC.